This TCR beta chain was obtained from a study of blood T cells in healthy people across ages. On the study more broadly: Capture via template switching afforded approximately one barcoded beta molecule per two T cells.

A second about 6 to 11 cycle PCR used barcoded and J-beta primers. Through a template-switch adaptor with 12 random nucleotides, each cDNA molecule received a tag. Each CDR3 protein gets one entry after TCRdb re-called the 5' RACE reads with MiXCR. This sample yields 350,000 to 450,000 distinct CDR3 sequences, of which about 55% are seen a single time; 51% belongs to the top ten. Germline V gene lookup returns CDR1 SGHAT and CDR2 FQNNGV. This CDR3 has 13 amino acids. V dropped 2 bases and J dropped 13; count of bases not matched to a gene: 3. This clonotype appeared a few times. Peripheral blood was drawn, about 10 milliliters per donor.

The sequence derives from a man aged 60-69 years in good health. Specimen: blood. This chain connects TRBV11-2 to TRBJ1-6; 9 bases align to TRBD1. This CDR3 reads CASSLRTGEPLHF. The CDR3 DNA follows: TGTGCCAGCAGCTTAAGGACAGGGGAGCCCCTCCACTTT.